Here is one TCR beta chain with its context. This sample stems from a study of blood T cell repertoires in COVID-19. Across the whole study: The analysed material was cDNA or gDNA that came from T cells, B-cell-depleted T cells, or PBMCs.

The CDR3 is made up of 12 amino acids. Per the germline V gene, CDR1 is MNHEY and CDR2 is SMNVEV (reference sequence). With 4 bases removed from V and 8 bases from J, the gap between germline ends came to 11 bases. In the source study's methods: Amplification of reference gene primers provided the estimated nucleated cell counts. Using immunoSEQ multiplex PCR, the repertoire was profiled, and TCRdb retains in-frame clones only, with some absent. D and trimming were read from the DNA, whereas the V and J calls and clone size are those reported in that table. Of 170,000 or so clones listed, about 87% are singletons.

The clonotype comes from a woman aged 70-85 years with COVID-19, enrolled during active disease. V gene TRBV27 combines with J gene TRBJ1-2; possibly TRBD1 for D (6 bases). Sequencing input: peripheral blood. The CDR3 DNA follows: TGTGCCAGCAGTTCTGGGGGCGGCGGCTACACCTTC. This gives the protein CASSSGGGGYTF.